Shown below are 30 T cell receptor beta chains from a single sample sequenced in a study of shared clonotypes between healthy human individuals (dated by TCRdb to about 2020). Library preparation employed the immunoSEQ multiplex PCR assay. TCRdb mirrors the immuneACCESS table, restricted to in-frame sequences. Some clones are absent from its copies; in checked studies, under half trace to an unresolved V gene, and the reason for the others is unknown. This sample is represented by about a million clones; approximately 77% of them were singletons. The ten largest clones add up to approximately 0.9% of the sample. Material for sequencing was memory CD4+ T cells from PBMCs. The cell subset or site label on this specimen signifies: CD45RA-negative fraction. These receptors all stem from a man between 18 and 29 years old in good health. Some clones in this sample may be carry-over from other donors' samples.

The chain has TRBV5-6 and TRBJ2-7, with 9 bases fitting TRBD2. CDR1 is SGHDT and CDR2 is YYEEEE in the germline V gene. The V gene end was trimmed by 1 base and the J gene end by 0 bases; junction bases not matched to a gene: 2. This CDR3 is 15 amino acids long. The CDR3 bases are TGTGCCAGCAGCTTGCGCGGGAGGGCCTCCTACGAGCAGTACTTC. Protein product: CASSLRGRASYEQYF.

This clone was found once. The V gene is TRBV5-1, the J gene TRBJ1-4, with D tentatively TRBD1 (5 bases). The V gene's germline CDR1 is SGHRS and CDR2 YFSETQ. The V gene lost 4 bases and the J gene lost 2 bases, with 12 bases spanning the gap. This CDR3 region has 15 residues. The CDR3 region is CASSLRDATNEKLFF. CDR3 DNA: TGCGCCAGCAGCCTCCGGGACGCTACTAATGAAAAACTGTTTTTT.

The V and J genes are TRBV11-2 and TRBJ1-1; 9 nucleotides agree with TRBD1. Per the germline V gene, CDR1 is SGHAT and CDR2 is FQNNGV. This CDR3 contains 15 residues. With V trimmed by 4 bases and J by 5 bases, 8 bases remained unmatched. For the CDR3, the DNA is TGTGCCAGCAGCTCACAACAGGGGGCTGGAACTGAAGCTTTCTTT. Encoded protein: CASSSQQGAGTEAFF.

As to this clone: A read error may produce the germline difference seen at one junction end. The chain combines TRBV5-3 with TRBJ1-1, with D maybe TRBD1 (6 bases). TRBV5-3 carries the ORF label, with uncertain function. The CDR3 spans 12 residues. This CDR3 reads CASSSRGTEAFF. DNA for the CDR3: TGTGCCAGCAGCTCCAGGGGTACTGAAGCTTTCTTT.

A remark on this clone: This sample includes further DNA sequences coding for the same CDR3. This chain joins TRBV15 and TRBJ2-7, with D hard to call. V was shortened by 0 bases and J by 1 base, with 4 bases between the two germline ends. The V gene's germline CDR1 is LNHNV and CDR2 YYDKDF (reference sequence). CDR3 size: 13 residues. DNA for the CDR3: TGTGCCACCAGCAGAGACCCTTCCTACGAGCAGTACTTC. Amino acid sequence: CATSRDPSYEQYF.

The V call is TRBV11-2, the J call TRBJ2-7; no firm D call. The CDR3 runs to 15 residues. Germline loops: CDR1 SGHAT, CDR2 FQNNGV. V was pared by 3 bases and J by 1 base, with 13 bases between. The CDR3 nucleotides read TGTGCCAGCAGCTTCTCAATGGGCCAGTCCTACGAGCAGTACTTC. Translation: CASSFSMGQSYEQYF.

The chain has TRBV19 and TRBJ2-3, with 7 bases that match TRBD1. J was trimmed by 2 bases and V by 6 bases; bases with no gene match: 8. The CDR3 is 15 residues long. Per the germline V gene, CDR1 is LNHDA and CDR2 is SQIVND (reference sequence). This chain's CDR3 is CASSSGTVTTDTQYF. The CDR3 coding sequence is TGTGCCAGTAGCTCAGGGACAGTAACCACAGATACGCAGTATTTT.

In its sample, this clone was seen a few times. CDR3 coding DNA: TGTGCCAGCAGTTACCAGGGCGGATACAATGAGCAGTTCTTC. Translating it yields CASSYQGGYNEQFF. The chain combines TRBV6-5 with TRBJ2-1, with D possibly matching TRBD1 (5 bases). This CDR3 region has 14 residues. Between the trimmed V and J ends, which lost 2 bases and 4 bases, there was a span of 9 bases. Per germline, CDR1 MNHEY and CDR2 SVGAGI.

The CDR3: CASGLMGGSYNEQFF. CDR3 nucleotides: TGCGCCAGCGGTCTAATGGGAGGCTCCTACAATGAGCAGTTCTTC. V and J are TRBV5-1 and TRBJ2-1, with D perhaps TRBD2 (6 bases). The CDR3 loop spans 15 amino acids. The V gene's germline CDR1 is SGHRS and CDR2 YFSETQ. Trimming stripped 7 bases from V and 0 bases from J, with 14 bases between.

This clone was picked up one time. The CDR3 nucleotides read TGTGCCAGCAGCTTAGGGAGCAATGAAAAACTGTTTTTT. Residues: CASSLGSNEKLFF. The V and J genes are TRBV7-9 and TRBJ1-4; D remains ambiguous. Germline values: CDR1 SEHNR, CDR2 FQNEAQ (reference sequence). Trimming stripped 1 base from V and 5 bases from J, with 5 bases between. CDR3 length equals 13 residues.

The chain links TRBV28 to TRBJ2-5; weak D call: TRBD1 (5 bases). This CDR3 is built from 14 residues. Trimming cost V 7 bases and J 4 bases, with 16 bases left between them. The germline CDR1 and CDR2 sequences are MDHEN and SYDVKM. The CDR3 region has the DNA TGTGCCAGCACCCGTGGGGCAGCTCGAGAGACCCAGTACTTC. This gives the protein CASTRGAARETQYF.

This clone was found a few times. The chain carries TRBV12-5 and TRBJ1-2, with D possibly being TRBD1 (6 bases). Germline CDR1 and CDR2: LGHNT and FRNRAP. Trimming took 5 bases from V and 8 from J, leaving 15 bases between them. The CDR3 spans 13 residues. The CDR3 loop is CASGPPGARGYTF. The CDR3 nucleotides read TGTGCTAGTGGTCCCCCGGGGGCGAGGGGCTACACCTTC. The complete variable domain, with remaining parts taken from reference TRBV12-5 and TRBJ1-2, reads DARVTQTPRHKVTEMGQEVTMRCQPILGHNTVFWYRQTMMQGLELLAYFRNRAPLDDSGMPKDRFSAEMPDATLATLKIQPSEPRDSAVYFCASGPPGARGYTFGSGTRLTVV.

In regard to this clone: Distinct nucleotide sequences in the sample also encode this CDR3. The chain recombines TRBV5-6 with TRBJ2-5; D gene unclear. The CDR3 loop spans 11 amino acids. V lost 3 bases to trimming and J lost 4 bases, with 4 bases between them. In germline, CDR1 is SGHDT, CDR2 YYEEEE. CDR3 region: CASSYRETQYF. The CDR3 nucleotides read TGTGCCAGCAGCTATCGAGAGACCCAGTACTTC.

This chain joins TRBV2 and TRBJ2-7; D uncertain. With 3 bases removed from V and 0 bases from J, the gap between germline ends came to 9 bases. This CDR3 contains 14 residues. Germline V lookup: CDR1 SNHLY, CDR2 FYNNEI. Here the CDR3 DNA reads TGTGCCAGCAGTGAGTCCCCGGACTCCTACGAGCAGTACTTC. It translates to CASSESPDSYEQYF.

The chain employs TRBV6-5 and TRBJ2-5, with D possibly matching TRBD2 (5 bases). With 6 bases removed from V and 5 bases from J, the gap between germline ends came to 16 bases. CDR3 length: 14 residues. Germline V gene sequence: CDR1 MNHEY, CDR2 SVGAGI. CDR3 in amino acids: CASSRSRTGETQYF. The CDR3 region has the DNA TGTGCCAGCAGCCGGTCGAGGACTGGGGAGACCCAGTACTTC.

A word on this clone: Other DNA variants within this sample encode the same CDR3. This chain connects TRBV6-5 to TRBJ2-1; D call uncertain. CDR1 is MNHEY and CDR2 is SVGAGI in the germline V gene. This CDR3 region has 15 residues. V was cut by 2 bases and J by 0 bases, with 8 bases left in between. CDR3 nucleotides: TGTGCCAGCAGTTACGGTGGGCGCTCCTACAATGAGCAGTTCTTC. Protein: CASSYGGRSYNEQFF.

The J gene is TRBJ1-4, the V gene TRBV5-3; 7 positions agree with TRBD1. Being an ORF, TRBV5-3 has a function that is uncertain. The CDR3 covers 16 residues. Trimming removed 4 bases from V and 0 bases from J; junction bases left unmatched: 6. CDR3 sequence (DNA): TGTGCCAGAAGCCGCTGGGACAGAGCAACTAATGAAAAACTGTTTTTT. It encodes CARSRWDRATNEKLFF.

The CDR3 coding sequence is TGTGCCAGCAGTGACCAAAGGGGACCCCAAGAGACCCAGTACTTC. Translated: CASSDQRGPQETQYF. This chain connects TRBV25-1 to TRBJ2-5, with D possibly being TRBD1 or TRBD2 (5 bases each). The V gene lost 3 bases and the J gene lost 1 base, with 12 bases spanning the gap. CDR1 is MGHDK and CDR2 is SYGVNS in the germline V gene. CDR3 length: 15 amino acids.

The rearrangement links TRBV4-1 to TRBJ2-5; 9 bases agree with TRBD1. Germline trimming cut 3 bases from V and 4 bases from J; bases unmatched to any gene: 6. Germline CDR1 is MGHRA and CDR2 is YSYEKL. The CDR3 runs 15 residues. CDR3 sequence (DNA): TGCGCCAGCAGCCATGTACAGGGGGCAGGAGAGACCCAGTACTTC. Translating it yields CASSHVQGAGETQYF.

The chain couples TRBV7-3 to TRBJ1-4; 7 nucleotides match TRBD1. This CDR3 region has 13 residues. Germline lookup yields CDR1 SGHTA and CDR2 FQGTGA. The V and J ends lost 5 bases and 8 bases, in that order; junction bases with no gene match: 5. CDR3: CASSRQGGEKLFF. CDR3 nucleotide sequence: TGTGCCAGCAGCAGACAGGGTGGGGAAAAACTGTTTTTT.

This clone was detected a few times. In nucleotides, the CDR3 is TGTGCCAGCAGGGAAAACACCGGGGAGCTGTTTTTT. It specifies CASRENTGELFF. The chain employs TRBV28 and TRBJ2-2; no reliable D call. This CDR3 comprises 12 residues. Germline loops: CDR1 MDHEN, CDR2 SYDVKM. V was clipped by 6 bases and J by 2 bases, with 4 bases between them. Supplemented by reference TRBV28 and TRBJ2-2, the full variable domain reads DVKVTQSSRYLVKRTGEKVFLECVQDMDHENMFWYRQDPGLGLRLIYFSYDVKMKEKGDIPEGYSVSREKKERFSLILESASTNQTSMYLCASRENTGELFFGEGSRLTVL.

The rearrangement uses TRBV21-1 and TRBJ2-7. TRBV21-1 is marked as a pseudogene. The CDR3 loop spans 8 amino acids. The CDR3: CASRFPRF. The CDR3 region has the DNA TGTGCCAGCAGGTTCCCACGCTTC.

The rearrangement links TRBV29-1 to TRBJ2-3; unclear D gene. V was clipped by 7 bases and J by 0 bases, with 8 bases between them. This CDR3 region has 12 residues. Germline V CDR1 and CDR2: SQVTM, ANQGSEA. CDR3: CSGRSSTDTQYF. CDR3 in DNA: TGCAGCGGCAGGAGTAGCACAGATACGCAGTATTTT.

This clone was seen only a few times. V is TRBV5-4 and J is TRBJ2-1; 12 bases agree with TRBD2. V trimming: 4 bases; J trimming: 6 bases; junction bases outside the gene matches: 11. The CDR3 loop spans 17 amino acids. Germline assignment: CDR1 SGHNT and CDR2 YYREEE (reference sequence). CDR3 coding DNA: TGTGCCAGCAGCCCCCCCCGCTGGACTAGCGGGATCAATGAGCAGTTCTTC. Its translation: CASSPPRWTSGINEQFF.

The chain carries TRBV7-2 and TRBJ1-1; D remains ambiguous. CDR1 is SGHTA and CDR2 is FQGNSA in the germline V gene. The CDR3 has 12 residues. The V end was cut by 1 base, the J end by 7 bases, with 7 bases between. This CDR3 is CASSLVRHEAFF. The CDR3 nucleotides are TGTGCCAGCAGCTTAGTCAGGCATGAAGCTTTCTTT. The full variable domain, its missing parts supplied by reference TRBV7-2 and TRBJ1-1, is GAGVSQSPSNKVTEKGKDVELRCDPISGHTALYWYRQSLGQGLEFLIYFQGNSAPDKSGLPSDRFSAERTGGSVSTLTIQRTQQEDSAVYLCASSLVRHEAFFGQGTRLTVV.

The chain combines TRBV19 with TRBJ2-5; D gene ambiguous. Trimming left V 5 bases short and J 1 base short, with 8 bases between. There are 13 residues in the CDR3. Germline V gives CDR1 LNHDA, CDR2 SQIVND (reference sequence). CDR3 DNA: TGTGCCAGTAGTCCAACGATCCAAGAGACCCAGTACTTC. It specifies CASSPTIQETQYF.

This clone was seen just once. Other DNA sequences in this specimen translate into the identical CDR3. The V and J genes are TRBV6-5 and TRBJ1-4; the D gene is possibly TRBD1 (5 bases). CDR3 length: 14 amino acids. The germline V gene has CDR1 MNHEY and CDR2 SVGAGI. The V end was cut by 2 bases, the J end by 4 bases, with 8 bases between. The CDR3 nucleotides read TGTGCCAGCAGTTACAGGGGAGGTAATGAAAAACTGTTTTTT. Its protein is CASSYRGGNEKLFF.

The chain uses TRBV5-4 and TRBJ1-2, with D possibly being TRBD1 (5 bases). There are 12 residues in the CDR3. V was pared by 4 bases and J by 5 bases, with 9 bases between. Germline V gives CDR1 SGHNT, CDR2 YYREEE (reference sequence). The CDR3 protein is CASSGDGYGYTF. CDR3 nucleotides: TGTGCCAGCAGCGGGGACGGATATGGCTACACCTTC.

The rearrangement links TRBV5-1 to TRBJ2-2, with TRBD1 matching over 11 bases. This CDR3 contains 15 residues. Germline V gene data show CDR1 as SGHRS and CDR2 as YFSETQ. V shed 4 bases, J shed 3 bases, and the junction held 2 bases outside the gene matches. CDR3 sequence: CASSMGQGDTGELFF. The CDR3 DNA follows: TGCGCCAGCAGCATGGGACAGGGGGACACCGGGGAGCTGTTTTTT. The entire variable domain, with the rest obtained from reference TRBV5-1 and TRBJ2-2, is as follows: KAGVTQTPRYLIKTRGQQVTLSCSPISGHRSVSWYQQTPGQGLQFLFEYFSETQRNKGNFPGRFSGRQFSNSRSEMNVSTLELGDSALYLCASSMGQGDTGELFFGEGSRLTVL.

The chain couples TRBV12-5 to TRBJ2-7, with D perhaps matching TRBD1 (6 bases). The germline V and J ends were trimmed by 0 bases and 4 bases, with 19 bases remaining between them. Germline CDR1 is LGHNT and CDR2 is FRNRAP. The CDR3 extends over 17 amino acids. CDR3 coding DNA: TGTGCTAGTGGTTTGGTCGATGGACAGACTGCCGTATACGAGCAGTACTTC. This encodes CASGLVDGQTAVYEQYF.